Each of the 18 T cell receptor beta chains below was sequenced from the same sample in a study of blood T cell repertoires in COVID-19 (dated by TCRdb to the early 2020s). Library preparation employed the immunoSEQ multiplex PCR assay. Held by TCRdb, this immuneACCESS table contains in-frame sequences only and omits some clones. Under half of the omission traces to an unresolved V gene where checked; the cause of the rest is unknown. The sample table contains more than 250,000 clones; only one count was recorded for 80% to 85% of them. The ten largest make up over 4% of the sample. Material: PBMCs or T cells enriched from blood (not recorded which). These TCRs come from a man between 35 and 55 years old who had been exposed to COVID-19.

This clone was observed many times. This chain connects TRBV30 to TRBJ1-1; 7 nucleotides agree with TRBD1. Germline loops: CDR1 GTSNPN, CDR2 SVGIG (reference sequence). Trimming took 4 bases from V and 7 from J; bases not matched to a gene: 6. The CDR3 contains 12 residues. In nucleotides, the CDR3 is TGTGCCTGGAACCAGGGGGTGGATGAAGCTTTCTTT. It is translated as CAWNQGVDEAFF.

This chain uses TRBV6-6 with TRBJ1-2, with a weak D call TRBD1 (5 bases). With 7 bases removed from V and 7 bases from J, the gap between germline ends came to 19 bases. The CDR3 extends over 14 amino acids. Germline V gives CDR1 MNHNY, CDR2 SVGAGI (reference sequence). The CDR3 DNA follows: TGTGCCAGCACGCCAGGGACTCTAGGAGGTGGCTACACCTTC. Amino acid sequence: CASTPGTLGGGYTF.

The chain employs TRBV7-9 and TRBJ2-4; D possibly uses TRBD1 or TRBD2 (6 bases each). The CDR3 spans 15 residues. Trimming took 7 bases from V and 7 from J, leaving 20 bases between them. Per germline, CDR1 SEHNR and CDR2 FQNEAQ (reference sequence). CDR3 nucleotide sequence: TGTGCCAGCACCAAGGGGGGTTTCCCATTGAACATTCAGTACTTC. Translation: CASTKGGFPLNIQYF.

The count of this clone is one. This chain joins TRBV3-1 (or the pseudogene TRBV3-2) and TRBJ1-2; TRBD1 is a possible D gene (6 bases). V was trimmed by 7 bases and J by 7 bases, leaving 16 bases between them. Looked up from germline, CDR1 is LGHDT and CDR2 is YNNKEL (reference sequence). The CDR3 contains 13 residues. This chain's CDR3 is CASTLRGMGGYTF. The CDR3 DNA is TGTGCCAGCACCCTAAGGGGGATGGGTGGCTACACCTTC.

The CDR3 sequence: CASSYRTGNEQYF. Here the CDR3 DNA reads TGTGCCAGCAGTTACCGGACAGGGAACGAGCAGTACTTC. The chain carries TRBV6-5 and TRBJ2-7; 8 nucleotides agree with TRBD1. V lost 2 bases to trimming and J lost 5 bases; unmatched junction nucleotides: 2. There are 13 residues in the CDR3. Germline V gene data show CDR1 as MNHEY and CDR2 as SVGAGI.

In this sample, this clone turned up a few times. The chain couples TRBV11-2 to TRBJ1-6; 10 nucleotides line up with TRBD1. The J segment lost 7 bases and the V segment lost 6 bases, leaving 3 bases of the junction unmatched. The CDR3 consists of 14 residues. Germline V gene data show CDR1 as SGHAT and CDR2 as FQNNGV. CDR3 in DNA: TGTGCCAGCAGAGGACAGGGGGGGAATTCACCCCTCCACTTT. This sequence encodes CASRGQGGNSPLHF.

V gene TRBV4-1 combines with J gene TRBJ2-3; the match to TRBD1 covers 7 bases. In germline, CDR1 is MGHRA, CDR2 YSYEKL. The V gene end was trimmed by 4 bases and the J gene end by 5 bases; junction bases not matched to a gene: 6. This CDR3 is 14 amino acids long. CDR3 in DNA: TGCGCCAGCAGCCGAGAAGGGGGCGAAGATACGCAGTATTTT. Translated: CASSREGGEDTQYF.

The rearrangement uses TRBV2 and TRBJ2-2; D is uncertain. The CDR3 loop spans 11 amino acids. The germline V gene has CDR1 SNHLY and CDR2 FYNNEI. Trimming took 8 bases from V and 5 from J, leaving 6 bases between them. The CDR3 nucleotides are TGTGCCAGCCTGGAGACCGGGGAGCTGTTTTTT. This encodes CASLETGELFF.

On this clone: A read error may produce the germline difference seen at one junction end. DNA of the CDR3: TGTGCTAGCAGCCCATTGGACAGGGATGAACTAAGGACTGAAGCTTTCTTT. It yields the protein CASSPLDRDELRTEAFF. This sequence joins TRBV7-7 and TRBJ1-1; 8 bases fit TRBD1. This CDR3 region has 17 residues. The germline V gene has CDR1 SSHAT and CDR2 FNYEAQ (reference sequence).

This chain links TRBV29-1 with TRBJ2-7, with D tentatively TRBD2 (7 bases). CDR3 length: 13 amino acids. The V end was cut by 4 bases, the J end by 4 bases, with 14 bases between. Per germline, CDR1 SQVTM and CDR2 ANQGSEA. As DNA, the CDR3 is TGCAGCGTTGTGGAAGGGGGGGGGTACGAGCAGTACTTC. Its protein product is CSVVEGGGYEQYF.

This clone was detected a few times. This chain uses TRBV2 with TRBJ2-1, with D perhaps TRBD1 (5 bases). The CDR3 covers 14 residues. The V and J ends lost 4 bases and 6 bases respectively, with 13 bases between them. Germline V gives CDR1 SNHLY, CDR2 FYNNEI. CDR3: CASSVAGLSNEQFF. DNA for the CDR3: TGTGCCAGCAGTGTGGCAGGGTTGAGCAATGAGCAGTTCTTC.

This clone came up once. The chain carries TRBV4-1 and TRBJ2-7; 8 nucleotides agree with TRBD2. The germline V gene has CDR1 MGHRA and CDR2 YSYEKL. V was pared by 1 base and J by 2 bases, with 4 bases of the junction left unmatched. The CDR3 covers 15 residues. CDR3 loop: CASSQVAGRPYEQYF. The CDR3 region has the DNA TGCGCCAGCAGCCAAGTAGCGGGACGGCCCTACGAGCAGTACTTC.

The rearrangement joins TRBV19 to TRBJ2-5; maybe TRBD2 (5 bases). CDR1 LNHDA and CDR2 SQIVND come from the germline V gene (reference sequence). The CDR3 covers 15 residues. V was trimmed by 2 bases and J by 4 bases, leaving 14 bases between them. This CDR3 reads CASSIQFREGETQYF. Here the CDR3 DNA reads TGTGCCAGTAGTATACAGTTTCGGGAAGGAGAGACCCAGTACTTC.

This clone was seen more than once but under ten times. The V call is TRBV11-2, the J call TRBJ2-7, with 8 bases matching TRBD1. CDR1 is SGHAT, CDR2 FQNNGV, per germline. V trimming: 6 bases; J trimming: 4 bases; junction bases outside the gene matches: 11. This CDR3 is 15 amino acids long. The CDR3: CASSSGSGQGYEQYF. For the CDR3, the DNA is TGTGCCAGCAGTTCTGGCAGCGGACAGGGTTACGAGCAGTACTTC.

CDR3: CASDAGTAGNTIYF. CDR3 DNA sequence: TGTGCCAGCGACGCGGGTACAGCGGGGAACACCATATATTTT. The rearrangement uses TRBV19 and TRBJ1-3; no firm D call. CDR1 is LNHDA, CDR2 SQIVND, per germline (reference sequence). The CDR3 has 14 amino acids. The V gene lost 9 bases and the J gene lost 7 bases, with 19 bases spanning the gap. The whole variable domain, remainder taken from reference TRBV19 and TRBJ1-3, is DGGITQSPKYLFRKEGQNVTLSCEQNLNHDAMYWYRQDPGQGLRLIYYSQIVNDFQKGDIAEGYSVSREKKESFPLTVTSAQKNPTAFYLCASDAGTAGNTIYFGEGSWLTVV.

The chain uses TRBV24-1 and TRBJ1-4, with 9 bases fitting TRBD1. The CDR3 runs 14 residues. In germline, CDR1 is KGHDR, CDR2 SFDVKD. J gave up 8 bases and V 5 bases, and 5 bases lay outside the gene matches. This CDR3 reads CATSGGTGREKLFF. For the CDR3, the DNA is TGTGCCACCAGTGGAGGGACAGGGCGAGAAAAACTGTTTTTT.

V is TRBV3-1 (or the pseudogene TRBV3-2) and J is TRBJ1-2, with D perhaps matching TRBD1 (6 bases). Per the germline V gene, CDR1 is LGHDT and CDR2 is YNNKEL (reference sequence). This CDR3 region has 15 residues. Trimming shortened V by 1 base and J by 8 bases, and 17 bases separated the two germline ends. In nucleotides, the CDR3 is TGTGCCAGCAGCCAAGGGGGGGGCGACATGGGAGGCTACACCTTC. Residues: CASSQGGGDMGGYTF.

V usage is TRBV27 and J usage is TRBJ1-4; TRBD1 aligns across 9 bases. Looked up from germline, CDR1 is MNHEY and CDR2 is SMNVEV (reference sequence). V dropped 6 bases and J dropped 4; count of bases not matched to a gene: 6. CDR3 length: 15 amino acids. Written as DNA, the CDR3 is TGTGCCAGCAGAACACCGACAGGGGGTAATGAAAAACTGTTTTTT. This encodes CASRTPTGGNEKLFF. The full variable domain, its missing parts supplied by reference TRBV27 and TRBJ1-4, is EAQVTQNPRYLITVTGKKLTVTCSQNMNHEYMSWYRQDPGLGLRQIYYSMNVEVTDKGDVPEGYKVSRKEKRNFPLILESPSPNQTSLYFCASRTPTGGNEKLFFGSGTQLSVL.